The rows below give T cell receptor beta chains drawn from one sample of a study of spatial heterogeneity in lung cancer. TCRdb itself ran the 5' RACE reads through MiXCR, one entry per CDR3 protein. Among about 82,000 distinct CDR3 sequences listed, around 12% were seen once. This specimen was PBMCs, taken at surgery. The receptors stem from a male donor with early-stage non-small cell lung cancer. Each CDR3 is given with its conserved first and last residue. Fields, in order: J gene, V gene, CDR3 protein.

TRBJ2-2,TRBV3-1,CASSQDPPGLTSTGELFF
TRBJ1-2,TRBV29-1,CSAGDRNYGYTF
TRBJ2-1,TRBV27,CASSLPGLGNNEQFF
TRBJ2-1,TRBV24-1,CATSAPDTLRVDEQFF
TRBJ1-6,TRBV20-1,CSARVKGGYNSPLHF
TRBJ1-2,TRBV20-1,CSARGEADYGYTF
TRBJ1-6,TRBV23-1,CASSQSVRNSPLHF
TRBJ2-1,TRBV2,CASRNGRVGEQFF
TRBJ1-5,TRBV12-3/TRBV12-4,CASRLPGQEQPQHF
TRBJ1-5,TRBV6-2/TRBV6-3,CASSYVALDQPQHF
TRBJ2-5,TRBV7-9,CASSLFDPGPGVETQYF
TRBJ1-5,TRBV12-3/TRBV12-4,CASSQPAQPQHF
TRBJ2-3,TRBV18,CASSAGQRSTDTQYF
TRBJ1-1,TRBV5-1,CASSFPEGSEAFF
TRBJ2-3,TRBV20-1,CSARWRDTQYF
TRBJ2-3,TRBV20-1,CSAKESSGGDTDTQYF
TRBJ1-2,TRBV12-3/TRBV12-4,CASSLGDRSYGYTF
TRBJ1-2,TRBV12-3/TRBV12-4,CASSLTGFDGYTF
TRBJ2-7,TRBV5-1,CASSPSGGPGEQYF
TRBJ1-2,TRBV5-6,CASSPGNGDTDYGYTF
TRBJ2-7,TRBV7-9,CASSLDGFYEQYF
TRBJ1-2,TRBV5-1,CASSLSQGSYGYTF
TRBJ2-3,TRBV29-1,CSVGRTSLDTQYF
TRBJ1-2,TRBV29-1,CSLLQDDYGYTF
TRBJ2-1,TRBV11-1,CASSLTGKGGEQFF
TRBJ1-6,TRBV9,CASGEGQGRGTPLHF
TRBJ1-6,TRBV15,CATSRDRRNSPLHF
TRBJ1-5,TRBV3-1,CASSQEGALNQPQHF
TRBJ1-1,TRBV2,CASSEAGTEAFF
TRBJ1-2,TRBV29-1,CSVARTGNYGYTF
TRBJ1-2,TRBV5-1,CASSLDGRVFDGYTF
TRBJ2-1,TRBV5-1,CASSSNSVGFYNEQFF
TRBJ1-2,TRBV21-1,CASSKAAGEGYGYTF
TRBJ2-7,TRBV29-1,CSVEEDYSYEQYF
TRBJ2-3,TRBV6-5,CASSYSLDSTDTQYF
TRBJ2-1,TRBV20-1,CSASSLTSGRPLIENEQFF
TRBJ1-5,TRBV6-6,CASSYSRGQTDSNQPQHF
TRBJ2-7,TRBV24-1,CATSEGRAYEQYF
TRBJ2-5,TRBV29-1,CSVEQGETQYF
TRBJ2-7,TRBV3-1,CASSSYTPGQGEQYF
TRBJ1-1,TRBV29-1,CSVRDGGMNTEAFF
TRBJ2-5,TRBV10-2,CASNPTTRRETQYF
TRBJ2-3,TRBV5-1,CASSLALAGDTQYF
TRBJ2-1,TRBV19,CASSLPGGEQFF
TRBJ1-5,TRBV19,CASSTRGRSNQPQHF
TRBJ1-5,TRBV2,CASAGVNQPQHF
TRBJ1-5,TRBV29-1,CSVQEGDQPQHF
TRBJ2-3,TRBV6-1,CASSEASGFTDTQYF
TRBJ2-3,TRBV2,CASTSEEAGTPDTQYF
TRBJ2-5,TRBV29-1,CSVDWRDETQYF